The entry below describes one T cell receptor (beta chain). The table lists this clone with many counts. It lacks a known antigen. Base qualities are not recorded, but no much larger clone differs from it by a single base. This sample was taken from a study of radiation and T cells in renal cell carcinoma (dated by TCRdb to 2018 to 2021). The study in broad terms: TCR beta sequencing covered 50 to 55 samples in total, comprising some 26 tumors and some 27 peripheral blood samples. In the approximately 53 samples combined, about 4 million unique CDR3 nucleotide sequences were found, encoding 2 million to 3 million unique CDR3 amino acid sequences.

The immunoSEQ kit was used, according to the manufacturer's recommendations, to generate TCR beta libraries from genomic DNA. For library preparation, a first multiplex PCR was performed with proprietary primers, followed by a second PCR in which unique barcodes were added, and bead cleanups were performed after each round. Each sample batch included a kit-provided positive control reaction and a negative control reaction. The final libraries were assessed on an Agilent 4200 TapeStation D1000 ScreenTape, pooled by volume, and quantified by qPCR. Sequencing was performed on an Illumina NextSeq500 with a MidOutput 150-cycle cartridge, and 156 Read1 and 15 Index1 cycles were run with kit custom primers. The pooled library was loaded at about 1 pM, and approximately 18% PhiX control was spiked in. The paper's data handling went like this. Vendor-processed data were analyzed in R, with a clonotype defined as all T cells sharing the same CDR3 nucleotide sequence. For clone abundance analyses, frequencies were normalized to the 10,000 most abundant clones in each sample. Public T cell clones, averaging fewer than five per sample, were removed before analysis. The dominant motif analysis was done with ImmunoMap using the PAM10 matrix, a gap penalty of 30, and a homology threshold of 0.3, and motifs with a cumulative frequency of at least 0.01 were considered dominant. Not all clones reach the TCRdb copy of this immuneACCESS table, which keeps in-frame sequences only. Checked studies attribute under half of the gap to unresolved V genes and leave the rest unexplained. The DNA gave D and trimming, while V, J and clone size come from that table. This sample gives 23,000 or so clones in total; 58% of them show up just once. 22% of the sample is held by the ten biggest clonotypes.

Broader findings and caveats from the paper: Only small tumor regions of about 0.91 g were available, so intratumoral heterogeneity was not captured. Effects of radiation dose or scheduling on the TCR repertoire could not be addressed with the single-armed trial design. Irradiated tumors contained more dominant CDR3 motifs, and these motifs occupied a larger share of the repertoire than in control tumors. Irradiated tumors showed higher TCR clonality than controls, with the top 100 clonotypes averaging approximately 54% of the repertoire versus roughly 40% in nephrectomy-only tumors.

Sample time point, as interpreted from the label and publication: tumor resected at nephrectomy. The sample's treatment or condition label is to be understood as: treatment-naive control, cytoreductive nephrectomy. Control tumors came from treatment-naive renal cell carcinoma patients who underwent cytoreductive nephrectomy without prior radiation. Renal cell carcinoma with clear cell pathology was present in all patients. The control tumors used for TCR sequencing were from several females and roughly ten males, were resected between about 2010 and 2014, and had a median patient age of approximately 57 years (range 40 to 82). Tumors were dissociated mechanically, digested with collagenase/hyaluronidase at 37 degrees C, processed in gentleMACS C tubes, and stored in liquid nitrogen. Genomic DNA for TCR sequencing was prepared using the QIAamp DNA Blood Mini Kit (Qiagen). The analyses included just those samples that passed every quality control check.

This clonotype was sampled from a man in his forties with renal cell carcinoma. The sequenced sample was tumor tissue, obtained from a patient whose treatment was nephrectomy without radiotherapy.

The nucleotides read TGTGCCAGCAGTCAACAGGGGTATGATCGTGAAAAACTGTTTTTT. Its coded protein is CASSQQGYDREKLFF. The sequence joins TRBV7-9 to TRBJ1-4, and TRBD1 matches 7 of the central bases. CDR3 length: 15 amino acids, cysteine to phenylalanine. The CDR3 DNA has 45 bases and is translated from base 1. The germline V gene (reference sequence) yields SEHNR for CDR1 and FQNEAQ for CDR2. The junction shows trimming of 6 bases on V and 7 bases on J, and the gene matches do not reach 11 bases of it.